This T cell receptor (beta chain) emerged from a study of cytomegalovirus exposure and HLA in healthy donors. The PCR employed 60 Vbeta primers together with 13 Jbeta primers. The protocol was immunoSEQ multiplex PCR, while the TCRdb copy is restricted to in-frame clones and leaves out a portion. This table has about 150,000 clones, about 80% appearing once. This clone was recorded only once. CDR3 length: 16 residues. Germline CDR1 SGHNT, CDR2 YENEEA. The V and J ends lost 1 base and 7 bases, in that order; junction bases with no gene match: 9. The clonotype comes from a man aged 25 to 40 in good health. V is TRBV11-3 and J is TRBJ2-1; 8 nucleotides line up with TRBD2. The source material was PBMCs. CDR3 region: CASSLGLGLGGNEQFF. The CDR3 nucleotides are TGTGCCAGCAGCTTAGGTTTGGGACTAGGAGGTAATGAGCAGTTCTTC.